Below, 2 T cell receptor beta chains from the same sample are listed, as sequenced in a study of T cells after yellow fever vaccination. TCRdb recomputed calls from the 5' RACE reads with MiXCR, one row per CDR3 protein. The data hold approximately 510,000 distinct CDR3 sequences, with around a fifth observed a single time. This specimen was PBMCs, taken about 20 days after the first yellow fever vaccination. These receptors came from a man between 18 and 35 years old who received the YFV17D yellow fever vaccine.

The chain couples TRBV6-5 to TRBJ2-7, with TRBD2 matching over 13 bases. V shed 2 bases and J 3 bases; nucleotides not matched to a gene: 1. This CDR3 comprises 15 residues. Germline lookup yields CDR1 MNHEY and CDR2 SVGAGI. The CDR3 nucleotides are TGTGCCAGCAGTTACCGGACTAGCGGGGGCTACGAGCAGTACTTC. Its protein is CASSYRTSGGYEQYF.

The CDR3 DNA sequence: TGCAGCGTAAGGAGCGGGGGGGCCTGGGAGACCCAGTACTTC. This encodes CSVRSGGAWETQYF. This chain uses TRBV29-1 with TRBJ2-5, with 10 bases matching TRBD2. CDR3 length equals 14 residues. V lost 6 bases and J lost 5; bases outside the gene matches: 9. The germline CDR1 and CDR2 sequences are SQVTM and ANQGSEA.